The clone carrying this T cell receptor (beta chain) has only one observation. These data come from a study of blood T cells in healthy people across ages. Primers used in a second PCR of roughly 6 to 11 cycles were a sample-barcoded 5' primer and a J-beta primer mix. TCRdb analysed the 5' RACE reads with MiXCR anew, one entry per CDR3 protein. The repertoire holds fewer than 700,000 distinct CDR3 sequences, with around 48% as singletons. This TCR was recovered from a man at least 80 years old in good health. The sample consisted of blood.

CDR3 sequence (DNA): TGTGCCAGCAGCGCCTCGACTAGCGGGGGAATCAATGAGCAGTTCTTC. This encodes CASSASTSGGINEQFF. The V call is TRBV5-5, the J call TRBJ2-1; 12 bases align to TRBD2. Germline CDR1 reads SGHKS; CDR2 reads YYEKEE (reference sequence). There are 16 residues in the CDR3. Losses at the gene ends were 4 bases for V and 6 bases for J; bases not matched to a gene: 8.